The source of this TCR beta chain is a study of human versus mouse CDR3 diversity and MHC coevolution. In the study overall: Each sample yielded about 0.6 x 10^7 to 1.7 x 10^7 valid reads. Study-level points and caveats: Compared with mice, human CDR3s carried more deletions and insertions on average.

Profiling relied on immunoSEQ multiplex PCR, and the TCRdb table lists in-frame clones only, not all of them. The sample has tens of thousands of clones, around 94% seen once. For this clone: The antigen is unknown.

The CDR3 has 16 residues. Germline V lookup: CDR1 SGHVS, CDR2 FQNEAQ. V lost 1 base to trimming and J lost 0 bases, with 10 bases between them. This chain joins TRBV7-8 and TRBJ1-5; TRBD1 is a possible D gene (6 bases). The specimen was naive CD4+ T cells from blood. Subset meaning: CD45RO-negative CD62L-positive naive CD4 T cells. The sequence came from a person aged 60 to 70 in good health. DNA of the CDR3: TGTGCCAGCAGCTTAGAGGGACACCTTAGCAATCAGCCCCAGCATTTT. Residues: CASSLEGHLSNQPQHF.